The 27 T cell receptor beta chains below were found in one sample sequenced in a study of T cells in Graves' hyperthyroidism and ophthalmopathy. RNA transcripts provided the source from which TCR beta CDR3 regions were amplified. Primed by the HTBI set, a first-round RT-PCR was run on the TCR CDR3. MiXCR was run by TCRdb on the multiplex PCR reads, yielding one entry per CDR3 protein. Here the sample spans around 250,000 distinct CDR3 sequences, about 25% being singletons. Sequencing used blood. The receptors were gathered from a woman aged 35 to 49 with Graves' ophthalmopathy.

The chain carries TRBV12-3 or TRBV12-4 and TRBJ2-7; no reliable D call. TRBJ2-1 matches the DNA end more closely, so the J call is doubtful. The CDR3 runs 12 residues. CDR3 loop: CASIRSSYEQFF. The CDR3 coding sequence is TGTGCCAGCATTCGCAGCTCCTACGAGCAGTTCTTC.

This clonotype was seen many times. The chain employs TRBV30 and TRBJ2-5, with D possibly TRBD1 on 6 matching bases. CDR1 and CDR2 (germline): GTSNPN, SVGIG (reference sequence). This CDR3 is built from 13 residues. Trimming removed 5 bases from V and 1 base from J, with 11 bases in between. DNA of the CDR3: TGTGCCTGGGCTCCGGACAGCCAAGAGACCCAGTACTTC. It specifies CAWAPDSQETQYF.

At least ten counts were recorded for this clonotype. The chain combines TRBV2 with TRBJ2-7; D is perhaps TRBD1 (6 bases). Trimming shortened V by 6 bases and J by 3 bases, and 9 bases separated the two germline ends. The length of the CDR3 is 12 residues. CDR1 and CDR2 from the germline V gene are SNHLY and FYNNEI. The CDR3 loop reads CASRDSIYEQYF. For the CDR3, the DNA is TGTGCCAGCAGGGACAGCATCTACGAGCAGTACTTC.

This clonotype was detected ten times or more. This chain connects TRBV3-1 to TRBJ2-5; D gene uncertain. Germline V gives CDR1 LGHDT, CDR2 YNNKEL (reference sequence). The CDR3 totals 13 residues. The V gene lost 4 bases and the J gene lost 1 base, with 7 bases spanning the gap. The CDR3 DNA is TGTGCCAGCAGCCGCAGACCCCAAGAGACCCAGTACTTC. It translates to CASSRRPQETQYF.

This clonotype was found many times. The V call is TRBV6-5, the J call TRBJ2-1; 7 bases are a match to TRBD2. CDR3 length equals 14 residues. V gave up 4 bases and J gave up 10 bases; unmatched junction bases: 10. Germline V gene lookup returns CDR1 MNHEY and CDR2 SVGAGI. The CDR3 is CASSSDIGGGEQFF. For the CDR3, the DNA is TGTGCCAGCAGTTCCGATATAGGCGGGGGAGAGCAGTTCTTC.

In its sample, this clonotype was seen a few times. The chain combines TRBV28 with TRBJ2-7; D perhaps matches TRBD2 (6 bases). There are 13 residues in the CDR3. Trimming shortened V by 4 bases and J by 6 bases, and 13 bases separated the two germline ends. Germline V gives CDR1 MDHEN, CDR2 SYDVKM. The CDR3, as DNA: TGTGCCAGCAGTTCACTCCAGGGAGGCGAGCAGTACTTC. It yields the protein CASSSLQGGEQYF.

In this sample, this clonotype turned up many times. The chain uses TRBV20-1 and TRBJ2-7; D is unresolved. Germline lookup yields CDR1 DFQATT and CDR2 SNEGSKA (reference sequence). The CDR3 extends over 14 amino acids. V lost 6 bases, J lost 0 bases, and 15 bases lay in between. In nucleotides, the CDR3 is TGCAGTGCATACCCGGCCACCAGCTCCTACGAGCAGTACTTC. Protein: CSAYPATSSYEQYF.

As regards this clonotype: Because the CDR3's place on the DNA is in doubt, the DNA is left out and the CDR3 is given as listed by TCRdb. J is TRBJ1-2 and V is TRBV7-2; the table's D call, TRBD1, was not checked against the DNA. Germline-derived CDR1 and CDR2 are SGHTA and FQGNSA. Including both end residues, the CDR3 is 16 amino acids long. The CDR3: CASSLAQGGFGNGYTF.

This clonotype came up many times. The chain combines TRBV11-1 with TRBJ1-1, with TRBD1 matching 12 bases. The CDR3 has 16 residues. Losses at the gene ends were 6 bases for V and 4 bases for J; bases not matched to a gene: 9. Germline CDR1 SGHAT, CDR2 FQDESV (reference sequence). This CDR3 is CASSSAGTGGLTEAFF. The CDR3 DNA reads TGTGCCAGCAGTTCAGCCGGGACAGGGGGCCTCACTGAAGCTTTCTTT.

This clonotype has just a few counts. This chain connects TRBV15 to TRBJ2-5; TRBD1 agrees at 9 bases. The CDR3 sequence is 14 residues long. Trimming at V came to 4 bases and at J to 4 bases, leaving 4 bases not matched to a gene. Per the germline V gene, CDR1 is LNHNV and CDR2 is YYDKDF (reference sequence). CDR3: CATSTRTGVETQYF. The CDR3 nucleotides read TGTGCCACCAGCACCCGGACAGGGGTAGAGACCCAGTACTTC.

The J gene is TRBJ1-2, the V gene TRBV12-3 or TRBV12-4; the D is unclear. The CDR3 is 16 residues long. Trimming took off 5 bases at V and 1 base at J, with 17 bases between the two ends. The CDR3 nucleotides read TGTGCCAGCAGTCCTCCGGGATACCTTAATAACTATGGCTACACCTTC. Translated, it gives CASSPPGYLNNYGYTF.

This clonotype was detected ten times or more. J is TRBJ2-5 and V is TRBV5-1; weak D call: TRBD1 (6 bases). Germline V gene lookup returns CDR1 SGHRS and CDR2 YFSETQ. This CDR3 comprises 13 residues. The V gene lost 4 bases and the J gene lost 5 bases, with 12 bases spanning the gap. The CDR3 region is CASSPIGGETQYF. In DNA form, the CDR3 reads TGCGCCAGCAGCCCGATTGGGGGCGAGACCCAGTACTTC.

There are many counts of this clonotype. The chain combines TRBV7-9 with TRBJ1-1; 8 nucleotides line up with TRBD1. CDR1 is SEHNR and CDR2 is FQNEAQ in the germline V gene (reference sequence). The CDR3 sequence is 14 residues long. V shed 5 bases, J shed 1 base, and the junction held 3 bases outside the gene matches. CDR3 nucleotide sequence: TGTGCCAGCAGCAAGGGACAGGAGAACACTGAAGCTTTCTTT. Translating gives CASSKGQENTEAFF.

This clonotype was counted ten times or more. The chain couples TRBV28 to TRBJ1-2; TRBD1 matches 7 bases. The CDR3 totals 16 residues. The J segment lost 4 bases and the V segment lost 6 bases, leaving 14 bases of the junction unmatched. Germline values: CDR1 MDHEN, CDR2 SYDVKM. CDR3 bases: TGTGCCAGCAGACCCCCCAAGGGGGACAGACCCTATGGCTACACCTTC. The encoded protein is CASRPPKGDRPYGYTF.

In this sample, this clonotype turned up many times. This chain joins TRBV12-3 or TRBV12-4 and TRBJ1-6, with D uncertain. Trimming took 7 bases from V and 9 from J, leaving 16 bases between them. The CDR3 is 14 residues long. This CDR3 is CASTSTGYGSPLHF. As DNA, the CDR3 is TGTGCCAGCACCTCCACCGGGTACGGTTCACCCCTCCACTTT.

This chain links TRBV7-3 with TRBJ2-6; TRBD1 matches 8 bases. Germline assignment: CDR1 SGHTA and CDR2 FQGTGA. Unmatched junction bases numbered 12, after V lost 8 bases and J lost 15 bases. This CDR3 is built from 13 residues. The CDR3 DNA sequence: TGTGCCAGCGGAGACAGGGGTGGTGTTACCCTGACTTTC. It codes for CASGDRGGVTLTF.

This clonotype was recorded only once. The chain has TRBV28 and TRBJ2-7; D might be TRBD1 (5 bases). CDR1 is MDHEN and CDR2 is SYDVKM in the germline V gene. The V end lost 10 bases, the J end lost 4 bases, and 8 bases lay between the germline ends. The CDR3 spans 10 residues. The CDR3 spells CATQGYEQYF. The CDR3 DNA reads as TGTGCCACTCAGGGTTACGAGCAGTACTTC.

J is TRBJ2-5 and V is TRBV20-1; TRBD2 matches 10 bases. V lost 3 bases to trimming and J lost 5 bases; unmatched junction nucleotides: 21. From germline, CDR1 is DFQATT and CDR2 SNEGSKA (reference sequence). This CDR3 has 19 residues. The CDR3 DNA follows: TGCAGTGCTAGTTCTCCAGCGGGGGGGGACCTCCGACGTGGTGAGACCCAGTACTTC. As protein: CSASSPAGGDLRRGETQYF.

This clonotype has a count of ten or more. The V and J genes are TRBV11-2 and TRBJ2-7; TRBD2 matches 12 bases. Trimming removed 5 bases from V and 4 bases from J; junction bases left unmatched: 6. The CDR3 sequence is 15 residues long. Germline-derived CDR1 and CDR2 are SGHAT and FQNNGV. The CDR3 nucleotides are TGTGCCAGCAGCGACCTAGCGGGAGGGAAATACGAGCAGTACTTC. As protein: CASSDLAGGKYEQYF. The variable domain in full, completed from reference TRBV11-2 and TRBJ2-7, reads EAGVAQSPRYKIIEKRQSVAFWCNPISGHATLYWYQQILGQGPKLLIQFQNNGVVDDSQLPKDRFSAERLKGVDSTLKIQPAKLEDSAVYLCASSDLAGGKYEQYFGPGTRLTVT.

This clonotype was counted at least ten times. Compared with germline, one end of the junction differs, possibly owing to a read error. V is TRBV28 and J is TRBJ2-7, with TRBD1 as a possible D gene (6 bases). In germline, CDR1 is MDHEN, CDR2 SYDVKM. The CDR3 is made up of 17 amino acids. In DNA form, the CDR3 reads TGTGCCAGGAGTTTGCCCCCACTAGTTTTGGGGGCGTACGAGCAGTACTTC. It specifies CARSLPPLVLGAYEQYF. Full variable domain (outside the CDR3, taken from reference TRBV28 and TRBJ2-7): DVKVTQSSRYLVKRTGEKVFLECVQDMDHENMFWYRQDPGLGLRLIYFSYDVKMKEKGDIPEGYSVSREKKERFSLILESASTNQTSMYLCARSLPPLVLGAYEQYFGPGTRLTVT.

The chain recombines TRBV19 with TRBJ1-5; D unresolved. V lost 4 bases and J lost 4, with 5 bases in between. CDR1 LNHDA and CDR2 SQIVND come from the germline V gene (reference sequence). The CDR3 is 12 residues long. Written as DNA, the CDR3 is TGTGCCAGTAGTACACCAAATCAGCCCCAGCATTTT. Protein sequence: CASSTPNQPQHF.

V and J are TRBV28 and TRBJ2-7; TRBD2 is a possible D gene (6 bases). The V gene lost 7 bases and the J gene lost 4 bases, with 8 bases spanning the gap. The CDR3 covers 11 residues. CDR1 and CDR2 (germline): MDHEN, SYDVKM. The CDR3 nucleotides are TGTGCCAGCATGGAGGGTTACGAGCAGTACTTC. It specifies CASMEGYEQYF.

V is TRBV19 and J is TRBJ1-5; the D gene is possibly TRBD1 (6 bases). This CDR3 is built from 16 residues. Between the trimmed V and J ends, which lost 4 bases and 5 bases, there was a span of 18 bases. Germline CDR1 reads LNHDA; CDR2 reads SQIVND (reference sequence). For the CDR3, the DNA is TGTGCCAGTAGTAGACACCGGGACATTGACTATCAGCCCCAGCATTTT. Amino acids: CASSRHRDIDYQPQHF.

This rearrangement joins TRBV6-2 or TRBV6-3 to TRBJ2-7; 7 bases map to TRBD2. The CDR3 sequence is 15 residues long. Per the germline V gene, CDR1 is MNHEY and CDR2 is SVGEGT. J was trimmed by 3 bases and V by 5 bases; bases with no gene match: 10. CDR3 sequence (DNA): TGTGCCAGCAGTGACAGCCTAGCGGTGATCTACGAGCAGTACTTC. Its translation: CASSDSLAVIYEQYF.

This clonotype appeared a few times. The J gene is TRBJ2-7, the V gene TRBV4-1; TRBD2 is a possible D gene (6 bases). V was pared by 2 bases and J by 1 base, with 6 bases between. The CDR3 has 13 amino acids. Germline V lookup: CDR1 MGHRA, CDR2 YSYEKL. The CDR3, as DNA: TGCGCCAGCAGCCAACGGGAGTCCTACGAGCAGTACTTC. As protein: CASSQRESYEQYF.

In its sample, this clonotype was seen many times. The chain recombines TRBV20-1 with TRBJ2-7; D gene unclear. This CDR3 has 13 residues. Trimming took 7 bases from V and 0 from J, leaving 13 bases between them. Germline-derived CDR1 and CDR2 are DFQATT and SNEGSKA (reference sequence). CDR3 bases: TGCAGTGGTAAACCCCCAATCTCCTACGAGCAGTACTTC. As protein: CSGKPPISYEQYF.

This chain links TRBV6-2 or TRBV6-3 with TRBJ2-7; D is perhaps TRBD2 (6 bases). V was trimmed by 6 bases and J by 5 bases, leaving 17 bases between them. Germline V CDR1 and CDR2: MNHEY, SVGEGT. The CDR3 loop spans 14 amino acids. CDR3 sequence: CASSPGLHGDEQYF. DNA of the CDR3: TGTGCCAGCAGCCCGGGACTGCACGGCGACGAGCAGTACTTC.